This is a list of T cell receptor beta chains from one sample in a study of shared clonotypes between healthy human individuals. The repertoire was sequenced with immunoSEQ multiplex PCR; TCRdb's copy has only in-frame clones and lacks some. This table holds around 560,000 clones, 85% to 95% found once. The sample was naive CD8+ T cells sorted from blood. These receptors originate from a woman in her twenties or thirties in good health. CDR3s include the opening cysteine and the closing phenylalanine or tryptophan. Each record gives: D gene, J gene, V gene, clone size, CDR3 DNA, CDR3 protein. A D gene is named only where the DNA matches it firmly. Clone sizes are given selectively: once, few, many, or a class where the clone is expanded.

d_call: -
j_call: TRBJ2-7
v_call: TRBV15
clone_size: -
cdr3_nt: TGTGCCACCAGCAGAGACAGAGGGAACTACGAGCAGTACTTC
cdr3_aa: CATSRDRGNYEQYF

d_call: -
j_call: TRBJ2-1
v_call: TRBV4-2
clone_size: -
cdr3_nt: TGTGCCAGCAGCCAAGAGTTTCTAGCGACCTACAATGAGCAGTTCTTC
cdr3_aa: CASSQEFLATYNEQFF

d_call: -
j_call: TRBJ2-2
v_call: TRBV2
clone_size: -
cdr3_nt: TGTGCCAGCGGCGCACCCACCGGGGAGCTGTTTTTT
cdr3_aa: CASGAPTGELFF

d_call: -
j_call: TRBJ2-3
v_call: TRBV27
clone_size: -
cdr3_nt: TGTGCCAGCAGTACTTACCGCACAGATACGCAGTATTTT
cdr3_aa: CASSTYRTDTQYF

d_call: -
j_call: TRBJ2-5
v_call: TRBV5-4
clone_size: once
cdr3_nt: TGTGCCAGCTATTCAGAAATCCAAGAGACCCAGTACTTC
cdr3_aa: CASYSEIQETQYF

d_call: -
j_call: TRBJ2-2
v_call: TRBV27
clone_size: -
cdr3_nt: TGTGCCAGCAGTTTAGCTCACTTGCGGTACACCGGGGAGCTGTTTTTT
cdr3_aa: CASSLAHLRYTGELFF

d_call: TRBD2
j_call: TRBJ2-7
v_call: TRBV4-1
clone_size: -
cdr3_nt: TGCGCCAGCAGCCCAACTAGCGGGAGTTTTCACGAGCAGTACTTC
cdr3_aa: CASSPTSGSFHEQYF

d_call: TRBD2
j_call: TRBJ2-5
v_call: TRBV5-1
clone_size: -
cdr3_nt: TGCGCCAGCAGCTTGGGCGAGGCCCAAGCGGGAGGACTCCAAGAGACCCAGTACTTC
cdr3_aa: CASSLGEAQAGGLQETQYF

d_call: TRBD2
j_call: TRBJ2-7
v_call: TRBV29-1
clone_size: -
cdr3_nt: TGCAGCGTTCTGTCGCGGGGGTCCTACGAGCAGTACTTC
cdr3_aa: CSVLSRGSYEQYF

d_call: TRBD1
j_call: TRBJ1-1
v_call: TRBV28
clone_size: -
cdr3_nt: TGTGCCAGCAGTCTGACAGGGGGGGAGATAGAAGCTTTCTTT
cdr3_aa: CASSLTGGEIEAFF

d_call: TRBD1
j_call: TRBJ1-1
v_call: TRBV19
clone_size: -
cdr3_nt: TGTGCCAGTAGTATGGGACAGACAAACACTGAAGCTTTCTTT
cdr3_aa: CASSMGQTNTEAFF

d_call: TRBD2
j_call: TRBJ2-7
v_call: TRBV27
clone_size: -
cdr3_nt: TGTGCCAGCAGTTTAGTACTAGCGGGAGGGCCAAACGAGCAGTACTTC
cdr3_aa: CASSLVLAGGPNEQYF

d_call: TRBD2
j_call: TRBJ2-1
v_call: TRBV9
clone_size: -
cdr3_nt: TGTGCCAGCAGCGTAGATAGGACTAGCGGGACGTATGAGCAGTTCTTC
cdr3_aa: CASSVDRTSGTYEQFF

d_call: TRBD1
j_call: TRBJ2-3
v_call: TRBV27
clone_size: -
cdr3_nt: TGTGCCAGCAGGAAAACAGGGGGAGACCCCACAGATACGCAGTATTTT
cdr3_aa: CASRKTGGDPTDTQYF

d_call: TRBD1
j_call: TRBJ1-1
v_call: TRBV5-1
clone_size: -
cdr3_nt: TGCGCCAGCAGCTTCGACAGGGGGTCAGAAGCTTTCTTT
cdr3_aa: CASSFDRGSEAFF

d_call: TRBD2
j_call: TRBJ2-1
v_call: TRBV5-1
clone_size: -
cdr3_nt: TGCGCCAGACCTGGACTAGCGGGAGCCTCTGGAAATGAGCAGTTCTTC
cdr3_aa: CARPGLAGASGNEQFF

d_call: TRBD1
j_call: TRBJ2-7
v_call: TRBV2
clone_size: -
cdr3_nt: TGTGCCAGCAGCACGGGACAGGGGGCAGGGGGGTCCTCCTACGAGCAGTACTTC
cdr3_aa: CASSTGQGAGGSSYEQYF

d_call: TRBD1
j_call: TRBJ2-7
v_call: TRBV11-1
clone_size: -
cdr3_nt: TGTGCCAGCAGCTCTACAGGGGCCGAGCAGTACTTC
cdr3_aa: CASSSTGAEQYF

d_call: -
j_call: TRBJ2-7
v_call: TRBV10-2
clone_size: -
cdr3_nt: TGCGCCAGCAGTGGGACATACGAGCAGTACTTC
cdr3_aa: CASSGTYEQYF

d_call: -
j_call: TRBJ1-3
v_call: TRBV28
clone_size: -
cdr3_nt: TGTGCCAGCAGAAGGTTAAGCTCTGGAAACACCATATATTTT
cdr3_aa: CASRRLSSGNTIYF

d_call: -
j_call: TRBJ2-7
v_call: TRBV27
clone_size: -
cdr3_nt: TGTGCCAGCAGTTTAGGACAATCCTACGAGCAGTACTTC
cdr3_aa: CASSLGQSYEQYF

d_call: -
j_call: TRBJ2-1
v_call: TRBV14
clone_size: -
cdr3_nt: TGTGCCAGCAGCTCCAACACGGTTTTCGCCTACAATGAGCAGTTCTTC
cdr3_aa: CASSSNTVFAYNEQFF

d_call: -
j_call: TRBJ2-7
v_call: TRBV5-3
clone_size: -
cdr3_nt: TGTGCCAGCAGCTTGGAAAGGGCCTACGAGCAGTACTTC
cdr3_aa: CASSLERAYEQYF